This TCR beta chain was identified during a study of T cell responses to AZD1222 COVID-19 vaccine. Broader study findings: Of spike-specific TCRs, nearly half reportedly target regions left unmutated in variants. Donors, mostly white British, included more females; clonal diversity was possibly underestimated.

This clone was seen a single time. What it recognizes is unknown. Clones were read by immunoSEQ multiplex PCR, and TCRdb kept only the in-frame ones, dropping some. In the table there are about 110,000 clones, under 95% of which are singletons. Second-dose groups at about 4 or about 12 weeks were pooled. CDR3 length: 14 residues. Germline V gene lookup returns CDR1 SGHRS and CDR2 YFSETQ. V was shortened by 0 bases and J by 8 bases, with 11 bases between the two germline ends. This receptor was identified in an adult who received the AZD1222 COVID-19 vaccine. The chain has TRBV5-1 and TRBJ1-4; D is perhaps TRBD1 (6 bases). This material consisted of peripheral blood, taken 28 days after the second AZD1222 dose. Here the CDR3 DNA reads TGCGCCAGCAGCTTGGGAGGGGGTAACGAAAAACTGTTTTTT. Protein sequence: CASSLGGGNEKLFF.